This T cell receptor beta chain was identified during a study of T cells in Graves' hyperthyroidism and ophthalmopathy. For the study at large: Pretreatment peripheral blood was obtained at initial diagnosis.

At least ten counts were recorded for this clonotype. The antigen is not known. CDR3 size: 14 residues. Germline V lookup: CDR1 ENHRY, CDR2 SYGVKD. J gave up 6 bases and V 5 bases, and 8 bases lay outside the gene matches. Notes on the study in general: Most clonotypes that expanded in the thyroid above 0.001 also showed up in blood.

Hyperthyroidism had been newly diagnosed in patients aged 18 to 65, and its duration was under 2 months. Amplification yielded TCR beta CDR3 regions, with RNA transcripts as the source. The TCR CDR3 was amplified in a first-round RT-PCR using the HTBI primer set. MiXCR, applied by TCRdb to the multiplex PCR reads, yields one record per CDR3 protein. The table lists about 200,000 distinct CDR3 sequences, roughly 17% of them singletons. Sequences were obtained from blood. This chain uses TRBV10-3 with TRBJ2-7; TRBD1 agrees at 9 bases. This receptor was identified in a woman aged 45-65 years with Graves' hyperthyroidism. The CDR3 sequence is CAISSTGTGSEQYF. Written as DNA, the CDR3 is TGTGCCATCAGTTCCACCGGGACAGGGTCCGAGCAGTACTTC.